These T cell receptor beta chains were read from a single sample in a study of blood T cells in healthy people across ages. Via MiXCR, TCRdb re-called the 5' RACE reads, giving one row per CDR3 protein. The sample consists of around 2 million distinct CDR3 sequences, 35% to 50% of them appearing once. The material sequenced was blood. All receptors come from a human donor in good health. The CDR3 runs from the conserved cysteine through the conserved F or W. A D gene is named only where the DNA matches it firmly. The size entry is marked missing in some rows and otherwise reads once, few, many or a size class.

D,size,V,J,CDR3,DNA
TRBD1,few,TRBV4-3,TRBJ1-2,CASSQVRHRGPGGYTF,TGCGCCAGCAGCCAAGTCCGCCACAGGGGGCCAGGTGGCTACACCTTC
.,.,TRBV20-1,TRBJ2-5,CSASWRDEAETQYF,TGCAGTGCTAGTTGGCGGGACGAGGCGGAGACCCAGTACTTC
.,.,TRBV4-3,TRBJ1-2,CASSQHLGTEYGDTF,TGCGCCAGCAGCCAACACCTCGGGACGGAGTATGGCGACACCTTC
.,.,TRBV9,TRBJ2-3,CASSVGRGRALHTDTQYF,TGTGCCAGCAGCGTAGGCCGCGGCAGGGCGTTACACACAGATACGCAGTATTTT
TRBD2,.,TRBV5-1,TRBJ2-3,CASSLVPSGGRTDTQYF,TGCGCCAGCAGCTTGGTGCCTAGCGGGGGACGCACAGATACGCAGTATTTT
.,few,TRBV4-3,TRBJ2-7,CASSQVGGAGIYEQYF,TGCGCCAGCAGCCAAGTAGGGGGGGCTGGGATTTACGAGCAGTACTTC
.,.,TRBV3-1,TRBJ2-7,CASSGDIYYEQYF,TGTGCCAGCAGCGGAGACATTTACTACGAGCAGTACTTC
TRBD1,few,TRBV14,TRBJ1-2,CASSPIKGAPGYGYTF,TGTGCCAGCAGCCCGATCAAGGGGGCGCCGGGCTATGGCTACACCTTC
TRBD1,few,TRBV7-9,TRBJ1-1,CASSITGGRGSEAFF,TGTGCCAGCAGCATAACAGGGGGTCGAGGTTCTGAAGCTTTCTTT
TRBD1,many,TRBV29-1,TRBJ2-7,CSVAGQGASYEQYF,TGCAGCGTCGCTGGACAGGGGGCGTCCTACGAGCAGTACTTC